A single sample gave rise to the 27 T cell receptor beta chains below, sequenced in a study of blood T cell repertoires in COVID-19. Method: immunoSEQ multiplex PCR; TCRdb's copy keeps in-frame clones and lacks some. The sample includes under 300,000 clones, 86% of them seen just once. The sequencing input was peripheral blood. All receptors come from an older woman with COVID-19, enrolled during active disease.

The chain combines TRBV28 with TRBJ2-7, with a tentative D call TRBD2 (5 bases). CDR1 and CDR2 from the germline V gene are MDHEN and SYDVKM. The V gene lost 6 bases and the J gene lost 2 bases, with 17 bases spanning the gap. CDR3 length: 15 amino acids. The CDR3 spells CASRSIQEDAYEQYF. In nucleotides, the CDR3 is TGTGCCAGCAGGTCGATTCAGGAGGATGCCTACGAGCAGTACTTC.

The table lists this clone with a few counts. The V and J genes are TRBV9 and TRBJ2-2, with D maybe TRBD1 (6 bases). This CDR3 has 14 amino acids. The germline gives CDR1 SGDLS, CDR2 YYNGEE. Trimming cost V 2 bases and J 6 bases, with 11 bases left between them. The CDR3 nucleotides are TGTGCCAGCAGCGTTTTGGGGGCCCCCGGGGAGCTGTTTTTT. Translation gives CASSVLGAPGELFF. Full variable domain (rest looked up from reference TRBV9 and TRBJ2-2): DSGVTQTPKHLITATGQRVTLRCSPRSGDLSVYWYQQSLDQGLQFLIQYYNGEERAKGNILERFSAQQFPDLHSELNLSSLELGDSALYFCASSVLGAPGELFFGEGSRLTVL.

The chain employs TRBV4-1 and TRBJ1-6; perhaps TRBD1 as D (6 bases). V gave up 5 bases and J gave up 10 bases, with 21 bases separating them. Germline values: CDR1 MGHRA, CDR2 YSYEKL. The CDR3 is 16 residues long. This CDR3 reads CASSGTTGLSGSPLHF. The CDR3, as DNA: TGCGCCAGCAGCGGAACGACAGGTTTATCAGGATCACCCCTCCACTTT.

J is TRBJ2-2 and V is TRBV6-5, with D perhaps matching TRBD1 (6 bases). V shed 6 bases and J shed 1 base, with 9 bases lying between them. The germline gives CDR1 MNHEY, CDR2 SVGAGI. There are 14 residues in the CDR3. The CDR3 DNA is TGTGCCAGCAGGGGGGCAGGGAACACCGGGGAGCTGTTTTTT. Translated: CASRGAGNTGELFF.

J is TRBJ2-5 and V is TRBV5-1; 11 bases match TRBD2. J lost 5 bases, V lost 2 bases, and 8 bases had no gene match. Per the germline V gene, CDR1 is SGHRS and CDR2 is YFSETQ. The CDR3 has 16 residues. CDR3 coding DNA: TGCGCCAGCAGCTTCTTAGCGGGGGGGCCATCCGAGACCCAGTACTTC. Translating gives CASSFLAGGPSETQYF.

This rearrangement joins TRBV11-2 to TRBJ1-1; no reliable D call. Germline loops: CDR1 SGHAT, CDR2 FQNNGV. V was shortened by 4 bases and J by 3 bases, with 12 bases between the two germline ends. The CDR3 has 14 amino acids. Here the CDR3 reads CASSSIGRDTEAFF. Here the CDR3 DNA reads TGTGCCAGCAGCTCTATCGGCCGGGACACTGAAGCTTTCTTT.

The CDR3: CASGQEFNYGYTF. The CDR3, as DNA: TGTGCCAGCGGACAGGAATTTAACTATGGCTACACCTTC. This chain links TRBV10-3 with TRBJ1-2; 7 nucleotides align to TRBD1. Germline CDR1 reads ENHRY; CDR2 reads SYGVKD. V dropped 10 bases and J dropped 1; count of bases not matched to a gene: 6. The CDR3 totals 13 residues.

The J gene is TRBJ2-6, the V gene TRBV3-1 (or the pseudogene TRBV3-2), with TRBD1 matching 10 bases. CDR1 LGHDT and CDR2 YNNKEL come from the germline V gene (reference sequence). The V segment lost 5 bases and the J segment 4 bases; nucleotides outside the gene matches: 5. The CDR3 spans 16 residues. The CDR3 DNA reads as TGTGCCAGCAGCGGGACAGGGGATAGGGGGGCCAACGTCCTGACTTTC. Amino acid sequence: CASSGTGDRGANVLTF.

The rearrangement uses TRBV27 and TRBJ2-7; TRBD1 matches at 7 bases. Germline V CDR1 and CDR2: MNHEY, SMNVEV (reference sequence). The J segment lost 0 bases and the V segment lost 6 bases, leaving 8 bases of the junction unmatched. CDR3 size: 15 residues. Here the CDR3 DNA reads TGTGCCAGCAGAATAAACCGGGACAGCTCCTACGAGCAGTACTTC. This codes for CASRINRDSSYEQYF.

This clone showed up just once. V is TRBV4-1 and J is TRBJ2-1; 8 bases map to TRBD2. The CDR3 is 15 residues long. J lost 15 bases, V lost 3 bases, and 16 bases had no gene match. CDR1 is MGHRA and CDR2 is YSYEKL in the germline V gene. Here the CDR3 reads CASSQPTSSGTSRFF. CDR3 DNA sequence: TGCGCCAGCAGCCAGCCCACCTCCTCCGGGACTAGTCGGTTCTTC.

This clone has only one observation. The chain links TRBV5-1 to TRBJ2-2; the match to TRBD2 covers 10 bases. The length of the CDR3 is 15 residues. CDR1 is SGHRS and CDR2 is YFSETQ in the germline V gene. The V and J ends lost 6 bases and 5 bases, in that order; junction bases with no gene match: 7. Here the CDR3 DNA reads TGCGCCAGCAAGGAAGGGACTAGCGCAACCGGGGAGCTGTTTTTT. Its translation: CASKEGTSATGELFF.

The chain couples TRBV7-9 to TRBJ1-2; a weak D match, TRBD1 (6 bases). CDR1 and CDR2 from the germline V gene are SEHNR and FQNEAQ (reference sequence). The V end lost 5 bases, the J end lost 3 bases, and 19 bases lay between the germline ends. The CDR3 loop spans 16 amino acids. The CDR3 region is CASSLHLTGHDYGYTF. CDR3 nucleotide sequence: TGTGCCAGCAGCCTACACCTAACAGGGCACGACTATGGCTACACCTTC.

This chain joins TRBV5-1 and TRBJ2-7; 12 bases are a match to TRBD2. Per germline, CDR1 SGHRS and CDR2 YFSETQ. Trimming took 0 bases from V and 2 from J; bases not matched to a gene: 6. The CDR3 sequence is 17 residues long. DNA of the CDR3: TGCGCCAGCAGCTTGGCCCCTAGCGGGGGGGAAGCCTACGAGCAGTACTTC. It is translated as CASSLAPSGGEAYEQYF.

The chain joins TRBV29-1 to TRBJ1-5, with a tentative D call TRBD1 (6 bases). This CDR3 region has 13 residues. Germline V gene sequence: CDR1 SQVTM, CDR2 ANQGSEA. V lost 1 base and J 11 bases, leaving 15 bases between the germline ends. The CDR3 bases are TGCAGCGTTGAAGTACTGGGGGCAGGGGCCCAGCATTTT. Translating it yields CSVEVLGAGAQHF.

Here the CDR3 reads CASLGRGSEQFF. In DNA, the CDR3 is TGTGCCAGTCTAGGGCGGGGGAGTGAGCAGTTCTTC. V and J are TRBV19 and TRBJ2-1; 7 nucleotides align to TRBD2. Germline values: CDR1 LNHDA, CDR2 SQIVND (reference sequence). V trimming: 8 bases; J trimming: 9 bases; junction bases outside the gene matches: 7. The CDR3 covers 12 residues.

This clone was counted once. The chain has TRBV7-3 and TRBJ2-1, with 12 bases that match TRBD2. This CDR3 region has 18 residues. From germline, CDR1 is SGHTA and CDR2 FQGTGA. The V and J ends lost 3 bases and 5 bases, in that order; junction bases with no gene match: 11. This CDR3 reads CASSFDPGLAGPDNEQFF. The CDR3 coding sequence is TGTGCCAGCAGCTTCGATCCCGGACTAGCGGGGCCCGACAATGAGCAGTTCTTC.

Here the CDR3 reads CASRRQHFSGNTIYF. The CDR3 DNA follows: TGTGCCAGTAGAAGACAGCATTTCTCTGGAAACACCATATATTTT. The V call is TRBV19, the J call TRBJ1-3, with a tentative D call TRBD1 (5 bases). The CDR3 totals 15 residues. Looked up from germline, CDR1 is LNHDA and CDR2 is SQIVND (reference sequence). Trimming took off 6 bases at V and 0 bases at J, with 12 bases between the two ends.

This chain connects TRBV19 to TRBJ2-7, with TRBD2 identical over 7 bases. Trimming at V came to 2 bases and at J to 3 bases, leaving 4 bases not matched to a gene. Germline CDR1 and CDR2: LNHDA and SQIVND (reference sequence). The CDR3 covers 14 residues. Written as DNA, the CDR3 is TGTGCCAGTAGTATACAGGGAGGGAACTACGAGCAGTACTTC. Protein sequence: CASSIQGGNYEQYF.

This sequence joins TRBV10-3 and TRBJ2-2; D is possibly TRBD1 (5 bases). The CDR3 contains 12 residues. V lost 11 bases and J lost 4, with 11 bases in between. Germline V lookup: CDR1 ENHRY, CDR2 SYGVKD. In DNA form, the CDR3 reads TGTGCCGCCACAGGAGCCACCGGGGAGCTGTTTTTT. This gives the protein CAATGATGELFF.

This rearrangement joins TRBV18 to TRBJ1-1; possible D gene TRBD1, 5 bases. CDR1 KGHSH and CDR2 LQKENI come from the germline V gene. Trimming shortened V by 2 bases and J by 5 bases, and 18 bases separated the two germline ends. The CDR3 runs to 16 residues. The CDR3: CASSPSSGLDRTEAFF. Written as DNA, the CDR3 is TGTGCCAGCTCACCATCTTCAGGGTTGGATAGGACTGAAGCTTTCTTT.

The CDR3 loop is CASSTGGAETQYF. The CDR3 nucleotides read TGCGCCAGCAGCACAGGGGGAGCGGAGACCCAGTACTTC. The gene calls are TRBV5-1 and TRBJ2-5; 8 nucleotides agree with TRBD1. Trimming removed 4 bases from V and 5 bases from J; junction bases left unmatched: 4. The CDR3 consists of 13 residues. Germline CDR1 and CDR2: SGHRS and YFSETQ.

The rearrangement uses TRBV7-2 and TRBJ1-3; TRBD1 aligns across 9 bases. Losses at the gene ends were 1 base for V and 7 bases for J; bases not matched to a gene: 5. Germline CDR1 reads SGHTA; CDR2 reads FQGNSA. The CDR3 totals 15 residues. The CDR3 region is CASSLDGTGSNTIYF. Here the CDR3 DNA reads TGTGCCAGCAGCTTAGACGGGACAGGGAGCAACACCATATATTTT.

J is TRBJ1-1 and V is TRBV2; D may be TRBD1 (6 bases). Germline CDR1 is SNHLY and CDR2 is FYNNEI. V was clipped by 4 bases and J by 7 bases, with 13 bases between them. The CDR3 runs 13 residues. CDR3 bases: TGTGCCAGCAGTGGGGAAAGAGGGGGTGAAGCTTTCTTT. Encoded protein: CASSGERGGEAFF.

This clone has only one observation. The chain recombines TRBV19 with TRBJ2-7, with TRBD1 matching 12 bases. The CDR3 length is 15 residues. After removal of 5 bases from V and 7 bases from J, the junction contained 9 bases not matched to a gene. CDR1 is LNHDA, CDR2 SQIVND, per germline (reference sequence). In DNA form, the CDR3 reads TGTGCCAGTAGTTTCCCGGGACAGGGGGCCGAAGAGCAGTACTTC. Amino acid sequence: CASSFPGQGAEEQYF. Based on the CDR3 plus reference TRBV19 and TRBJ2-7, the full variable domain is DGGITQSPKYLFRKEGQNVTLSCEQNLNHDAMYWYRQDPGQGLRLIYYSQIVNDFQKGDIAEGYSVSREKKESFPLTVTSAQKNPTAFYLCASSFPGQGAEEQYFGPGTRLTVT.

The chain couples TRBV7-8 to TRBJ1-1, with 7 nucleotides matching TRBD1. There are 16 residues in the CDR3. The germline V gene encodes CDR1 SGHVS and CDR2 FQNEAQ. J lost 2 bases, V lost 2 bases, and 8 bases had no gene match. The DNA of the CDR3 is TGTGCCAGCAGCTTAAGGAGAGGGGGCTTAAACACTGAAGCTTTCTTT. It encodes CASSLRRGGLNTEAFF. The entire variable domain, with the rest obtained from reference TRBV7-8 and TRBJ1-1, is as follows: GAGVSQSPRYKVAKRGQDVALRCDPISGHVSLFWYQQALGQGPEFLTYFQNEAQLDKSGLPSDRFFAERPEGSVSTLKIQRTQQEDSAVYLCASSLRRGGLNTEAFFGQGTRLTVV.

The chain employs TRBV7-2 and TRBJ1-1, with 7 bases identical to TRBD1. With V trimmed by 6 bases and J by 1 base, 5 bases remained unmatched. This CDR3 is built from 14 residues. Germline V gene sequence: CDR1 SGHTA, CDR2 FQGNSA. CDR3 DNA: TGTGCCAGCAGTCAAAGACAGGGGAACACTGAAGCTTTCTTT. It is translated as CASSQRQGNTEAFF.

The chain links TRBV9 to TRBJ2-3; D is possibly TRBD1 (6 bases). The CDR3 runs to 16 residues. V lost 4 bases and J lost 2, with 17 bases in between. The germline V gene has CDR1 SGDLS and CDR2 YYNGEE. The CDR3 loop is CASSTSGTLATDTQYF. DNA of the CDR3: TGTGCCAGCAGCACGTCCGGGACACTCGCCACAGATACGCAGTATTTT.